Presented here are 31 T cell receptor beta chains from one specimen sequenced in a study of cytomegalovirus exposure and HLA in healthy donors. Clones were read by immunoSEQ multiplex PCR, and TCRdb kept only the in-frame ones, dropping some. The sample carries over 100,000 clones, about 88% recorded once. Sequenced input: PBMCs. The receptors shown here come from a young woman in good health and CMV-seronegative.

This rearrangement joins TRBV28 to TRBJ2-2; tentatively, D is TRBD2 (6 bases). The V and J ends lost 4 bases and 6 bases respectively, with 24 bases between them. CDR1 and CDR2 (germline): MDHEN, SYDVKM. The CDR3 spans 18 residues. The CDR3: CASSSPKRSPSVAGELFF. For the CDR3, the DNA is TGTGCCAGCAGTTCACCCAAACGGAGCCCTAGCGTGGCCGGGGAGCTGTTTTTT.

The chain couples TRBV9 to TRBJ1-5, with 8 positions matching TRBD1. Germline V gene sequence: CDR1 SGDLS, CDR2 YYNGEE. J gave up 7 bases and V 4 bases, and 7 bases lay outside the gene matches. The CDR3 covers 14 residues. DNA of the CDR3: TGTGCCAGCAGCCCCGGGACAGGAGGCCAGCCCCAGCATTTT. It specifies CASSPGTGGQPQHF.

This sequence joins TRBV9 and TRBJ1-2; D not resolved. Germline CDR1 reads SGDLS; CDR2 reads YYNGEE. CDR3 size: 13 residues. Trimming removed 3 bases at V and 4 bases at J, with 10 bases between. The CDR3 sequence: CASSAAGSYGYTF. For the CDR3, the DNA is TGTGCCAGCAGCGCCGCGGGGAGCTATGGCTACACCTTC.

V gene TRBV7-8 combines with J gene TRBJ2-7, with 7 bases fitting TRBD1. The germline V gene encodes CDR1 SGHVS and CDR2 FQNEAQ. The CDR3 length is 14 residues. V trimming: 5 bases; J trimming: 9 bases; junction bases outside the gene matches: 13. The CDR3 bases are TGTGCCAGCAGCACAAACCGGGACAGCCCCCGGCAGTACTTC. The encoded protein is CASSTNRDSPRQYF.

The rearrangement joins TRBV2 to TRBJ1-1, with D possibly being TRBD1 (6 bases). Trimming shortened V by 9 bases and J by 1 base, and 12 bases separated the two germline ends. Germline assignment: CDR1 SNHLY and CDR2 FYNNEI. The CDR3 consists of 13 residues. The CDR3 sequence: CASLLTGNTEAFF. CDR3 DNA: TGTGCCAGTCTACTGACAGGGAACACTGAAGCTTTCTTT.

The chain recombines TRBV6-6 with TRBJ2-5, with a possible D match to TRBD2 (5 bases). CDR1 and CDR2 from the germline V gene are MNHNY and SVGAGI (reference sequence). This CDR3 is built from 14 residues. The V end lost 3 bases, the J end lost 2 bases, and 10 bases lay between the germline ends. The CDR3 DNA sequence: TGTGCCAGCAGTTATTGGGGAGAGCAAGAGACCCAGTACTTC. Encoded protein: CASSYWGEQETQYF.

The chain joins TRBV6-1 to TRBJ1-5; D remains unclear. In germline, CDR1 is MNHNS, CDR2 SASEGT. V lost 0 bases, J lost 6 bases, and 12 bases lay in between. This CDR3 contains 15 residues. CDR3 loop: CASSEALSSIQPQHF. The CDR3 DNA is TGTGCCAGCAGTGAAGCGCTGAGCTCGATTCAGCCCCAGCATTTT.

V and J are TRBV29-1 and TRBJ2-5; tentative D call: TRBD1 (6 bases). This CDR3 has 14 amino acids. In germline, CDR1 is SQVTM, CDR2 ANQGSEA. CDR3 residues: CRGPADRAKETQYF. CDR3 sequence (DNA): TGCAGGGGACCCGCGGACAGAGCAAAAGAGACCCAGTACTTC.

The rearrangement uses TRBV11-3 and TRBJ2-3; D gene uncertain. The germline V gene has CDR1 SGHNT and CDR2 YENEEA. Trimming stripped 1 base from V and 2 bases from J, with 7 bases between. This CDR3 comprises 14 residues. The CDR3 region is CASSLGGPTDTQYF. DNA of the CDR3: TGTGCCAGCAGCTTAGGAGGTCCCACAGATACGCAGTATTTT.

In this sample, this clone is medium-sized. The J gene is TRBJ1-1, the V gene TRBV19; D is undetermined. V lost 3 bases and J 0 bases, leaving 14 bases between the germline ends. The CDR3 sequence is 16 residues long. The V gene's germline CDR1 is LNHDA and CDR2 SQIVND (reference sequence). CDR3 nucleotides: TGTGCCAGTAGTATGCCAGGCGGACTGATGAACACTGAAGCTTTCTTT. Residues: CASSMPGGLMNTEAFF.

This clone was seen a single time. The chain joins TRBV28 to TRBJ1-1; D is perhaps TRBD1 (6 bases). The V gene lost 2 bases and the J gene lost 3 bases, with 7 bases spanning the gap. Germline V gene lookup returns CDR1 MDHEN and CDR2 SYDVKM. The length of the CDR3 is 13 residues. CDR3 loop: CASSLQGYTEAFF. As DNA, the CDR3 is TGTGCCAGCAGTTTACAGGGGTACACTGAAGCTTTCTTT.

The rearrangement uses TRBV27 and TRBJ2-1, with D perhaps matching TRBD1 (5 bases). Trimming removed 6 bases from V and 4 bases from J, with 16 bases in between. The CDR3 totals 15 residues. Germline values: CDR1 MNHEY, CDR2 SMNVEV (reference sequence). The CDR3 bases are TGTGCCAGCAGGACTTCACAGGATAAGTACAATGAGCAGTTCTTC. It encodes CASRTSQDKYNEQFF.

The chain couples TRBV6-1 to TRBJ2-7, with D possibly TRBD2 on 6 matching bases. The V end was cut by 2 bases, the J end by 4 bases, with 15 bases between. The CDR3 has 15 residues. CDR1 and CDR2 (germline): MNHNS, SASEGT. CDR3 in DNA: TGTGCCAGCAGTGAAACCCGGGACGGACTATACGAGCAGTACTTC. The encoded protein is CASSETRDGLYEQYF.

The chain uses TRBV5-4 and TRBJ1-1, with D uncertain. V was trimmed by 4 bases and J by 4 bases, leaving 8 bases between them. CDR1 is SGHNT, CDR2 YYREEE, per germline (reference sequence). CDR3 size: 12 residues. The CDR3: CASSPGGTEAFF. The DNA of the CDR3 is TGTGCCAGCAGCCCGGGTGGCACTGAAGCTTTCTTT.

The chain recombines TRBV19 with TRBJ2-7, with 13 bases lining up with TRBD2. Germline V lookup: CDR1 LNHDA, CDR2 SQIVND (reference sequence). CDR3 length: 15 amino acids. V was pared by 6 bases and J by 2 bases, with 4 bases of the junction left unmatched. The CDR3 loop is CASSVGTSGAYEQYF. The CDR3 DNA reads TGTGCCAGTAGCGTCGGGACTAGCGGGGCCTACGAGCAGTACTTC.

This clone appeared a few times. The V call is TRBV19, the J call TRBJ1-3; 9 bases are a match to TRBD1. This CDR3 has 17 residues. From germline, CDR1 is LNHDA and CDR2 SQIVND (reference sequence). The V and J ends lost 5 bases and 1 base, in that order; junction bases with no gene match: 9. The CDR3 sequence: CASSAVNRGRSGNTIYF. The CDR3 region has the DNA TGTGCCAGTAGTGCAGTCAACAGGGGGCGGTCTGGAAACACCATATATTTT.

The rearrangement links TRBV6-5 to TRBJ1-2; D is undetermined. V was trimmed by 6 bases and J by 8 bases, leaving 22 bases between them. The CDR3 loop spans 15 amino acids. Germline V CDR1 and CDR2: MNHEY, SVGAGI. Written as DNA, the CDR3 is TGTGCCAGCAGCCGGCACTCGTCTCCCCCGGAGGGCTACACCTTC. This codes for CASSRHSSPPEGYTF.

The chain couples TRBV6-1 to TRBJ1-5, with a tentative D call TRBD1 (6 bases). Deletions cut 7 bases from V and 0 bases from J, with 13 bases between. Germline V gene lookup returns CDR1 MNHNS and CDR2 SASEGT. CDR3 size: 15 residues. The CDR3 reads CASKEGVYSNQPQHF. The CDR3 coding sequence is TGTGCCAGCAAAGAGGGGGTATATAGCAATCAGCCCCAGCATTTT.

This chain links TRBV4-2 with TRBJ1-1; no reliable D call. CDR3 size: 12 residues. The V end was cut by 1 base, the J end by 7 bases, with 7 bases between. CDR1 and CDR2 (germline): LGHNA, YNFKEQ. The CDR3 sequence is CASSQVRGEAFF. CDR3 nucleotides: TGTGCCAGCAGCCAAGTACGGGGTGAAGCTTTCTTT.

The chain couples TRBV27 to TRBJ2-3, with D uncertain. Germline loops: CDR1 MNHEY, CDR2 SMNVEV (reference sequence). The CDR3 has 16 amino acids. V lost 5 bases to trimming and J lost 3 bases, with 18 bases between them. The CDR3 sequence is CASSQLRVPSTDTQYF. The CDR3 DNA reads TGTGCCAGCAGTCAGCTCCGGGTACCCTCTACAGATACGCAGTATTTT.

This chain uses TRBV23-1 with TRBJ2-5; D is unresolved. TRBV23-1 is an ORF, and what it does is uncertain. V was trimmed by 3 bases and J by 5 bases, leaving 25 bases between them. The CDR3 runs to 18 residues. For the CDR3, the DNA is TGCGCCAGCAGTCATGGGCCTGTCAGTCCGGATCCCCAGGAGACCCAGTACTTC. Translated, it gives CASSHGPVSPDPQETQYF.

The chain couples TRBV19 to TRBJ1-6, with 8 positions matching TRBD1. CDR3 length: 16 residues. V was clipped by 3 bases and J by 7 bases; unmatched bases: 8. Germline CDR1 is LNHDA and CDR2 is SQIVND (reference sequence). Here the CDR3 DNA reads TGTGCCAGTAGTATCGGGGGACAGGCGGCCAATTCACCCCTCCACTTT. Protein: CASSIGGQAANSPLHF.

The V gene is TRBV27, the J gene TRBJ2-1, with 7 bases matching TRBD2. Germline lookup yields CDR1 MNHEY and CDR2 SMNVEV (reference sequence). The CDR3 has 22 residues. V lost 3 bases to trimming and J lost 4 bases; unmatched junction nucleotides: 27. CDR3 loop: CASSFGEGRAPGGRRDYNEQFF. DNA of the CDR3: TGTGCCAGCAGTTTTGGCGAAGGGAGGGCCCCTGGGGGAAGACGGGATTACAATGAGCAGTTCTTC.

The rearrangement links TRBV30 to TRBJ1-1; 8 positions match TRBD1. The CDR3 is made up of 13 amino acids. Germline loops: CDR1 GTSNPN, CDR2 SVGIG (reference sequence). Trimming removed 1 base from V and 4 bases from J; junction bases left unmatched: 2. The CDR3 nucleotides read TGTGCCTGGAGTGGGACAGGGTTCACTGAAGCTTTCTTT. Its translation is CAWSGTGFTEAFF.

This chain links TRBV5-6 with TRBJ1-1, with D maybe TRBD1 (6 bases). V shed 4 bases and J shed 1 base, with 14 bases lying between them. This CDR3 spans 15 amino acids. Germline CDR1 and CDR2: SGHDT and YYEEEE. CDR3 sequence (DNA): TGTGCCAGCAGCCTATTCGGGGGGCAGAACACTGAAGCTTTCTTT. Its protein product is CASSLFGGQNTEAFF.

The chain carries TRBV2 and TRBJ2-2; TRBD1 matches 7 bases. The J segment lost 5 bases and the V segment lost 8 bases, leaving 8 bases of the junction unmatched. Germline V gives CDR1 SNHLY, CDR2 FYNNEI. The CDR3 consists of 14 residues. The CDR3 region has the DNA TGTGCCAGCTACAGGGGCTCCCAGACCGGGGAGCTGTTTTTT. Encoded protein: CASYRGSQTGELFF.

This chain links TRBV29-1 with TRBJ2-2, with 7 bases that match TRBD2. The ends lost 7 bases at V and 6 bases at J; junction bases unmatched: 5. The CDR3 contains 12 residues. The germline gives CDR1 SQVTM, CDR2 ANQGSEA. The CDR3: CSGRGSAGELFF. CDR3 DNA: TGCAGCGGGCGCGGGAGCGCCGGGGAGCTGTTTTTT.

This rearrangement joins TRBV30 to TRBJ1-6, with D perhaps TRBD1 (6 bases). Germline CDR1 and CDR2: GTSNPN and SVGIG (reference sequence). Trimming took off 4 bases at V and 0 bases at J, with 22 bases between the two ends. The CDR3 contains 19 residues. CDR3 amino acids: CAWTQWGQGLSSYNSPLHF. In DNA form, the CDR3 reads TGTGCCTGGACCCAGTGGGGCCAGGGGCTGAGCTCCTATAATTCACCCCTCCACTTT.

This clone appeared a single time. In DNA form, the CDR3 reads TGTGCCAGCAGCCCTAGTGGTCCAAGGGGTGCCCAAGAGACCCAGTACTTC. It specifies CASSPSGPRGAQETQYF. The chain combines TRBV9 with TRBJ2-5; the D gene is possibly TRBD1 (5 bases). The CDR3 covers 17 residues. Germline V gene sequence: CDR1 SGDLS, CDR2 YYNGEE. Trimming stripped 4 bases from V and 1 base from J, with 20 bases between.

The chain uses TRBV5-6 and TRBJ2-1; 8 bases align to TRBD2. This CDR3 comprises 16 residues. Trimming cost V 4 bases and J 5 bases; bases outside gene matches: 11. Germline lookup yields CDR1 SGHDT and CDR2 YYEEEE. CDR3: CASSPTGGGRNNEQFF. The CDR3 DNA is TGTGCCAGCAGCCCGACCGGAGGCGGGAGGAACAATGAGCAGTTCTTC.

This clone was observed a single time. The CDR3 spells CASRMGGNEKLFF. DNA for the CDR3: TGTGCCAGCAGGATGGGAGGGAATGAAAAACTGTTTTTT. This chain uses TRBV2 with TRBJ1-4; D call uncertain. The CDR3 is 13 amino acids. Trimming cost V 6 bases and J 5 bases, with 10 bases left between them. CDR1 is SNHLY, CDR2 FYNNEI, per germline.